This T cell receptor beta chain was observed in a study of beta chain features in type 1 diabetes. This clone was seen more than once but under ten times. Its target is unknown. Every isolated RNA sample was fully reverse transcribed, so sequencing captured expressed TCRB transcripts. Profiled with immunoSEQ multiplex PCR; TCRdb holds only in-frame clones, not every one. The profile shows 300,000 to 400,000 clones, 9.3% of them singletons. A CD45RO/CCR7/CD25/CD127/CD95/CD27 panel sorted naive, central memory, regulatory and stem cell-like memory CD4+ cells. The study, taken as a whole, reports: TCRB CDR3 length was moderately but significantly reduced in all four CD4+ subsets of Type 1 diabetes patients. A cDNA-based sequencing approach could over-represent cells with high TCR expression. VDJ junctions from patients with type 1 diabetes contained fewer insertions and more deletions. The similarity of naive, central memory and Treg TCRB repertoires appeared greater among patients than among healthy donors.

The source material was central memory CD4+ T cells from blood. This clonotype was sampled from a man aged 30-40 years with type 1 diabetes.

The CDR3 nucleotides read TGCGCCAGCAGCTCACAGGGATTTACTAATGAAAAACTGTTTTTT. Amino acid sequence: CASSSQGFTNEKLFF. The chain has TRBV5-1 and TRBJ1-4, with a possible D match to TRBD1 (6 bases). The CDR3 is made up of 15 amino acids. Trimming removed 3 bases at V and 2 bases at J, with 11 bases between. Germline CDR1 reads SGHRS; CDR2 reads YFSETQ.